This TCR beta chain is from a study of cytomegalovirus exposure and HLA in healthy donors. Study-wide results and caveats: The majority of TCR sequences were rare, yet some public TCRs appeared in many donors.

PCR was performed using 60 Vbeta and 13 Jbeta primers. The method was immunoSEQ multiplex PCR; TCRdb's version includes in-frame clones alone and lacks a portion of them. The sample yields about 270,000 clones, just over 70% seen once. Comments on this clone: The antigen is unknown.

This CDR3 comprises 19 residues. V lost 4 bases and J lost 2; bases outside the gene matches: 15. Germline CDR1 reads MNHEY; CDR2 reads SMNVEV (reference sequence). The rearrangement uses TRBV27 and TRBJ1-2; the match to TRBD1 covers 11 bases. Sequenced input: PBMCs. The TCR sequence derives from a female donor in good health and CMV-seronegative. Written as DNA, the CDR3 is TGTGCCAGCAGTTCTGCCGGGACAGGGGGACCTCAGCGAAACTATGGCTACACCTTC. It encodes CASSSAGTGGPQRNYGYTF.